Many counts were recorded for the clone carrying this TCR beta chain. Its antigen is currently unknown. The data stem from a study of T cells in Graves' hyperthyroidism and ophthalmopathy. Study outcomes and limitations: Ophthalmopathy onset followed model prediction by a median about 6.5 months.

CDR3 length equals 15 residues. From germline, CDR1 is MNHEY and CDR2 SVGEGT. Trimming stripped 5 bases from V and 0 bases from J, with 10 bases between. Amplification targeted TCR beta CDR3 regions from RNA transcripts. First-round RT-PCR with HTBI primers amplified the TCR CDR3 region. In TCRdb, the multiplex PCR reads were re-called with MiXCR into one record per CDR3 protein. The data show about 300,000 distinct CDR3 sequences, 12% to 15% seen once. Graves' hyperthyroidism is called stable when ophthalmopathy does not progress within 18 months. Thyroid ultrasound, orbital computed tomography, clinical symptoms, and serum thyroxine and TRAb underpinned diagnoses.

This clonotype was obtained from a woman aged 40 to 55 with Graves' hyperthyroidism. The sequencing sample was made of blood. The chain carries TRBV6-2 or TRBV6-3 and TRBJ2-2; the D is unclear. CDR3 sequence reads: CASSVLNANTGELFF. The DNA of the CDR3 is TGTGCCAGCAGTGTACTAAACGCGAACACCGGGGAGCTGTTTTTT.